These T cell receptor beta chains were read from a single sample in a study of blood T cells in healthy people across ages. TCRdb reprocessed the 5' RACE reads with MiXCR, giving one entry per CDR3 protein. The repertoire includes hundreds of thousands of distinct CDR3 sequences, about three fifths of them detected once, and roughly 22% sits in the top ten. The sample taken for sequencing was blood. The receptors here all came from a young man in good health. CDR3s leave out the opening cysteine and the closing phenylalanine or tryptophan. The D gene is left open where the match is weak.

TRBJ1-1	TRBV14	NA	ASSQSGIGTEAF
TRBJ2-7	TRBV12-3/TRBV12-4	NA	ASSLQVQEGEQY
TRBJ2-7	TRBV20-1	NA	SATRTGSGEQY
TRBJ2-3	TRBV10-3	NA	AISEIGGTDTQY
TRBJ2-5	TRBV21-1	NA	ASRISIPRQVISTETQY
TRBJ2-5	TRBV7-8	NA	ASSLEGSRKTQY
TRBJ2-1	TRBV6-6	TRBD2	ASSYSTGLAANEQF
TRBJ2-1	TRBV24-1	TRBD1	ATSGEFNSGTGGSNEQF
TRBJ2-1	TRBV6-2/TRBV6-3	TRBD2	ASSPTYSISGRPGNEQF
TRBJ1-1	TRBV4-1	NA	ASSQEGSLNTEAF
NA	TRBV6-2/TRBV6-3	NA	ASRSGRGLDEQY
TRBJ1-2	TRBV25-1	NA	ASSDPRHDVGYGYT
TRBJ2-3	TRBV25-1	TRBD2	ASSPLAGTAFTDTQY
TRBJ2-1	TRBV29-1	NA	SVDRNLAYNEQF
TRBJ1-1	TRBV29-1	TRBD1	SSRTGDTEAF
TRBJ2-1	TRBV7-9	NA	ASSLVERGEQF
TRBJ2-4	TRBV6-6	TRBD2	ASSPSGSGRDPY
TRBJ1-2	TRBV5-1	NA	ASSLAVQHNYGYT
TRBJ2-1	TRBV14	NA	ASSPRTDNNEQF
NA	TRBV7-8	TRBD2	ASSFAGGNHYEQY
TRBJ2-7	TRBV5-1	NA	ASSRTTGTGIYEQY
TRBJ1-4	TRBV20-1	TRBD1	SAREPTGASEKLF
TRBJ2-4	TRBV14	NA	ASSQAALGIQY
TRBJ2-3	TRBV6-5	NA	ASSYASSTDTQY
TRBJ1-5	TRBV20-1	NA	SARGGTKVLLSNQPQH
TRBJ1-2	TRBV2	NA	ASSPNPGRGYGYT
TRBJ2-5	TRBV25-1	NA	ASSFSFPETQY
NA	TRBV20-1	NA	SARETASYEQY
NA	TRBV20-1	TRBD1	SSDRGRRETQY
TRBJ2-7	TRBV20-1	NA	SASLGGEQY
TRBJ1-2	TRBV3-1	NA	ASSQSQELRNYGYT
TRBJ1-2	TRBV12-3/TRBV12-4	TRBD1	ASSLLGQEGYT
TRBJ2-7	TRBV20-1	TRBD2	SASLQRTSGGYEQY
TRBJ2-1	TRBV7-2	TRBD1	ASSAVAGGNEQF
TRBJ1-2	TRBV5-1	NA	ASSFSQDYGYT
TRBJ2-6	TRBV18	TRBD1	ASSPQIGTGGPGANVLT
TRBJ2-1	TRBV4-3	TRBD1	ASGTGGMWSEQF
TRBJ2-6	TRBV2	NA	ASSGLAGANVLT
TRBJ2-3	TRBV19	TRBD2	ATWTGLAGPSTDTQY
TRBJ2-4	TRBV11-1	TRBD1	ASSFQQGSKNIQY
TRBJ1-1	TRBV2	NA	ASWSMNTEAF